This TCR beta chain was captured in a study of cytomegalovirus exposure and HLA in healthy donors. The PCR employed 60 Vbeta primers together with 13 Jbeta primers. Some clones are missing from TCRdb's copy, which holds only in-frame ones; the method was immunoSEQ multiplex PCR. The sample has about 230,000 clones, 85% seen once. The specimen was PBMCs. The sequence was collected from a human donor in good health.

The CDR3 loop reads CASSSMTGRTEAFF. The CDR3, as DNA: TGTGCCAGCAGTTCCATGACAGGCCGTACTGAAGCTTTCTTT. The V and J genes are TRBV28 and TRBJ1-1; D is possibly TRBD1 (6 bases). Germline V gene sequence: CDR1 MDHEN, CDR2 SYDVKM. This CDR3 spans 14 amino acids. Trimming removed 4 bases from V and 5 bases from J, with 14 bases in between. Filled out from reference TRBV28 and TRBJ1-1, the complete variable domain reads DVKVTQSSRYLVKRTGEKVFLECVQDMDHENMFWYRQDPGLGLRLIYFSYDVKMKEKGDIPEGYSVSREKKERFSLILESASTNQTSMYLCASSSMTGRTEAFFGQGTRLTVV.